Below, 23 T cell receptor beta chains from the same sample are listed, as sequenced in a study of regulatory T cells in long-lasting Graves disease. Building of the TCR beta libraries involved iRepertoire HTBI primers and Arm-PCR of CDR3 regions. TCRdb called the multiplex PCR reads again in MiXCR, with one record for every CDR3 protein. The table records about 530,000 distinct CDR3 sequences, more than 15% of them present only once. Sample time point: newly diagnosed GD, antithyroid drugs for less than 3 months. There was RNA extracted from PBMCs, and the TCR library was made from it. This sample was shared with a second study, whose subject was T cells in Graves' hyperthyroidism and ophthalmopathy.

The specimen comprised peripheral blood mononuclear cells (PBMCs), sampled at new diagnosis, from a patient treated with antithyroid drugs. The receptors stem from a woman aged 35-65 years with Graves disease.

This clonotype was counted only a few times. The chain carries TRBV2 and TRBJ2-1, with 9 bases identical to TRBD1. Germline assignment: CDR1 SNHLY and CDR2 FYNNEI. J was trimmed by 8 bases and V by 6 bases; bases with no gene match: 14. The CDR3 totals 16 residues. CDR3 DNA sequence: TGTGCCAGCAGGAGACCGGGACAGGGTTTATCGTATGAGCAGTTCTTC. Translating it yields CASRRPGQGLSYEQFF. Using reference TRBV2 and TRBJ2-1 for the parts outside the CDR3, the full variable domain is EPEVTQTPSHQVTQMGQEVILRCVPISNHLYFYWYRQILGQKVEFLVSFYNNEISEKSEIFDDQFSVERPDGSNFTLKIRSTKLEDSAMYFCASRRPGQGLSYEQFFGPGTRLTVL.

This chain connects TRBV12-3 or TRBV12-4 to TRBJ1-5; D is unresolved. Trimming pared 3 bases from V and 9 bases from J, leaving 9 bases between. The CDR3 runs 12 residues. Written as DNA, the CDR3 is TGTGCCAGCAGTTTGCCCCAGATGCCCCAGCATTTT. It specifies CASSLPQMPQHF.

The CDR3 is CASSETVRDGTDTQYF. CDR3 sequence (DNA): TGTGCCAGCAGTGAAACTGTCAGGGACGGCACAGATACGCAGTATTTT. The rearrangement joins TRBV2 to TRBJ2-3; D could derive from TRBD1 or TRBD2 (5 bases each). This CDR3 has 16 residues. Germline lookup yields CDR1 SNHLY and CDR2 FYNNEI. The V and J ends lost 2 bases and 1 base respectively, with 13 bases between them.

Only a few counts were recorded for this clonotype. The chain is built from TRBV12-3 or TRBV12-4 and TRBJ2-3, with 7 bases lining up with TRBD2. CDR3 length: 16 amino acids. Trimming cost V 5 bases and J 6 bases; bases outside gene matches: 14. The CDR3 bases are TGTGCCAGCAGTCCGCGGGGGTCCATCCTTAAGGATACGCAGTATTTT. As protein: CASSPRGSILKDTQYF.

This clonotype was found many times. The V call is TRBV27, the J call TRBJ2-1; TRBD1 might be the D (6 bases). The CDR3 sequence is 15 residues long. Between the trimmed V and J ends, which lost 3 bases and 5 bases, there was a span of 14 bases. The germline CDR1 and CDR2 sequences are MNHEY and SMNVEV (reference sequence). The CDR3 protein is CASSFRQGFHNEQFF. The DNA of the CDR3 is TGTGCCAGCAGTTTCAGGCAGGGGTTTCACAATGAGCAGTTCTTC.

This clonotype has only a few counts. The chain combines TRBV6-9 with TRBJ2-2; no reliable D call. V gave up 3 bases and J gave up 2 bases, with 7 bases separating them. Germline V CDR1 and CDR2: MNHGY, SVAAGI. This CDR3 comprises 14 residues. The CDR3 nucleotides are TGTGCCAGCAGTTACAACAGCAACACCGGGGAGCTGTTTTTT. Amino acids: CASSYNSNTGELFF.

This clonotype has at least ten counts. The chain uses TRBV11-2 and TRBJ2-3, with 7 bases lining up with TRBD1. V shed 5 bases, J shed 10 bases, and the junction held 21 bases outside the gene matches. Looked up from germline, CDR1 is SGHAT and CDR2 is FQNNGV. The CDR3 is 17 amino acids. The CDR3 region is CASSIRGQSFAQISQYF. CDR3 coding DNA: TGTGCCAGCAGCATAAGGGGACAGTCCTTTGCACAGATCTCGCAGTATTTT.

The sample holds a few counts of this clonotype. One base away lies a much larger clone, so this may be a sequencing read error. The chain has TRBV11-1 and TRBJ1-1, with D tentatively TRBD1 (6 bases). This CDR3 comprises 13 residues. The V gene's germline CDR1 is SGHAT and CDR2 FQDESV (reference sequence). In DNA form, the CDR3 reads TGTGTCACCAAGCAGGGGCTGGGCACTGAAGCTTTCTTT. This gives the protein CVTKQGLGTEAFF.

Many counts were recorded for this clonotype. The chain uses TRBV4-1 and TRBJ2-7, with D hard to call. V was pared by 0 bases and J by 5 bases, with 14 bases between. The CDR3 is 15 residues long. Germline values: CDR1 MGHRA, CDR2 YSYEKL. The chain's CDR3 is CASSQDGQAVHEQYF. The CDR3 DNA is TGCGCCAGCAGCCAAGATGGGCAGGCGGTCCACGAGCAGTACTTC.

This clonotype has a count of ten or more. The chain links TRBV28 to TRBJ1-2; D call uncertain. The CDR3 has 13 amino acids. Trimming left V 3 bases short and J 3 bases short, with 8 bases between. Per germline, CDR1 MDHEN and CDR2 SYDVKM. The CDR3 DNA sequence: TGTGCCAGCAGTTTGTCTCTCGACTATGGCTACACCTTC. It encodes CASSLSLDYGYTF.

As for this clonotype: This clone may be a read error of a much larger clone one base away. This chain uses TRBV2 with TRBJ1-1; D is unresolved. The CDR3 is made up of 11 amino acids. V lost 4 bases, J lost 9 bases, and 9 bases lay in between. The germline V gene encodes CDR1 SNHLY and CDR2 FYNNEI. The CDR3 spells CASSVGLKAFF. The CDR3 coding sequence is TGTGCCAGCAGTGTAGGCCTAAAAGCTTTCTTT.

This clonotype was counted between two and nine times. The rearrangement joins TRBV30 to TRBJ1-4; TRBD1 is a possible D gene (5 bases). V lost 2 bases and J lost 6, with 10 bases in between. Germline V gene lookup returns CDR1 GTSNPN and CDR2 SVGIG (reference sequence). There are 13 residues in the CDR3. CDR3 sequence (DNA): TGTGCCTGGAGTCGGGGGGTTTATGAAAAACTGTTTTTT. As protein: CAWSRGVYEKLFF.

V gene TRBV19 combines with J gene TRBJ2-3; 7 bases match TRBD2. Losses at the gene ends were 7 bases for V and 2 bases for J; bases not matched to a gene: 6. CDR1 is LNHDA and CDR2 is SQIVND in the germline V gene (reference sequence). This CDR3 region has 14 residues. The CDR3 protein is CASTAGAYTDTQYF. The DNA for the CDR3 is TGTGCCAGTACGGCGGGAGCCTACACAGATACGCAGTATTTT.

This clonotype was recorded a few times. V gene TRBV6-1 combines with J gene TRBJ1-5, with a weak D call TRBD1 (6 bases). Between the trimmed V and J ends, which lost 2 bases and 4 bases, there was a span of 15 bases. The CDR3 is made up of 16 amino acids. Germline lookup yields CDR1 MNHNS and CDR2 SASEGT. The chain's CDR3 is CASSEQRGRGNQPQHF. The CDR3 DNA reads TGTGCCAGCAGTGAACAGCGGGGCAGGGGTAATCAGCCCCAGCATTTT.

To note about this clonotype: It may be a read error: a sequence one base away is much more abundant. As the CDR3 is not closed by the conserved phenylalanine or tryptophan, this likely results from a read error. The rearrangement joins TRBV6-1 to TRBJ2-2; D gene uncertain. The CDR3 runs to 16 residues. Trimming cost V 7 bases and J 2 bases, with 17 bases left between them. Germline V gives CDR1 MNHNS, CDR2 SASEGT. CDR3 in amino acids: CASTPLVGSNTGELFL. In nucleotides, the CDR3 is TGTGCCAGCACCCCCCTTGTGGGATCTAACACCGGGGAGCTGTTTCTT.

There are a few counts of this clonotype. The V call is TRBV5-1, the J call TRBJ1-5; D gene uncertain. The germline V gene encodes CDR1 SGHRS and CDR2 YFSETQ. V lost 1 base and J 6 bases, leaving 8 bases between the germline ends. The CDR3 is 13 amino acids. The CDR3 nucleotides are TGCGCCAGCAGCTTGATTCCTTCTCAGCCCCAGCATTTT. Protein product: CASSLIPSQPQHF.

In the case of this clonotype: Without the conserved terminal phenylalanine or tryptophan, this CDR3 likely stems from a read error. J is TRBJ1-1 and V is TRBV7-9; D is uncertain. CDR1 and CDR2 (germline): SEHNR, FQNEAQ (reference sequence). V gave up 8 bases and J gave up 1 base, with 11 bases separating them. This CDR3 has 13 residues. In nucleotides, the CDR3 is TGTGCCAGCTCTGCCGGGGAGAACACTGAAGCTTTCTCT. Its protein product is CASSAGENTEAFS.

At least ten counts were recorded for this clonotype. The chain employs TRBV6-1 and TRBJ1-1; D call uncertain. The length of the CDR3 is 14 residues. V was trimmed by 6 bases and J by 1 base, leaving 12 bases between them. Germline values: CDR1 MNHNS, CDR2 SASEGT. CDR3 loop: CASSDIGGNTEAFF. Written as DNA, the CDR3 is TGTGCCAGCAGCGATATCGGAGGGAACACTGAAGCTTTCTTT.

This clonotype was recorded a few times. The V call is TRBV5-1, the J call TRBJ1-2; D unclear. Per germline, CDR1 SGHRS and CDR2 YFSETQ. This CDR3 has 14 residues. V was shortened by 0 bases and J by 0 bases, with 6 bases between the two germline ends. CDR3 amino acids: CASSLETANYGYTF. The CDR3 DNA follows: TGCGCCAGCAGCTTGGAAACAGCTAACTATGGCTACACCTTC.

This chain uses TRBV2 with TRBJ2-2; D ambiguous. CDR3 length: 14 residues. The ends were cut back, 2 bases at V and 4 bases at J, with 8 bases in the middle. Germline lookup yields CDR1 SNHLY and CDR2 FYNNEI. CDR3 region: CASSELQSTGELFF. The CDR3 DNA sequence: TGTGCCAGCAGTGAACTACAGTCCACCGGGGAGCTGTTTTTT.

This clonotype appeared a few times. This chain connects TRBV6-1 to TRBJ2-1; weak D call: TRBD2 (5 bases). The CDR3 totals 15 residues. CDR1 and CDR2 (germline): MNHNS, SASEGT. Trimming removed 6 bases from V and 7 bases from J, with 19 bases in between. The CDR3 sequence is CASRPLDVADNEQFF. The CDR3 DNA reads TGTGCCAGCAGACCACTAGACGTTGCCGATAATGAGCAGTTCTTC.

CDR3 in amino acids: CASSGQSTGSGNTIYF. CDR3 coding DNA: TGTGCCAGCAGCGGACAGAGCACTGGTTCTGGAAACACCATATATTTT. The J gene is TRBJ1-3, the V gene TRBV27; maybe TRBD1 (6 bases). CDR3 length equals 16 residues. Between the trimmed V and J ends, which lost 6 bases and 1 base, there was a span of 16 bases. Germline CDR1 reads MNHEY; CDR2 reads SMNVEV (reference sequence).

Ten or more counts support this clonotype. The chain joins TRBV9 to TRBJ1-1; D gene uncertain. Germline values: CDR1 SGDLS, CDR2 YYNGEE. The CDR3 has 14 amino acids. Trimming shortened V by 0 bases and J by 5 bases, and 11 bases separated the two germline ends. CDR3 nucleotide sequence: TGTGCCAGCAGCGTAGAATCCGGGCGAACTGAAGCTTTCTTT. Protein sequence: CASSVESGRTEAFF.